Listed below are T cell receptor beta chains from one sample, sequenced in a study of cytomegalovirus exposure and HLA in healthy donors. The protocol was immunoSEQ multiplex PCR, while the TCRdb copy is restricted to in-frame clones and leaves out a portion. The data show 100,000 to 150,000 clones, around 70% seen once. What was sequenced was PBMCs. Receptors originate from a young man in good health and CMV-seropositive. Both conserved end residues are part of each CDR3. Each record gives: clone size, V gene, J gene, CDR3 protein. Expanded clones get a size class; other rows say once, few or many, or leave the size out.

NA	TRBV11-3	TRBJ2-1	CASSFGRDNEQFF
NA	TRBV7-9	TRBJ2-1	CASSLGTSGLNEQFF
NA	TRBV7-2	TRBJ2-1	CASSLDGRLYNEQFF
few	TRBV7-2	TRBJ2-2	CASSLVAGTNTGELFF
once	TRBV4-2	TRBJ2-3	CASSQDARLSTDTQYF
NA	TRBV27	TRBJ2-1	CASSLFVSPTGIEQFF
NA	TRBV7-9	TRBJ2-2	CATYRVGIPSGELFF
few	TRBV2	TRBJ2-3	CASSEYRDLTFTDTQYF
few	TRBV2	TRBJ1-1	CASSDQGPAGAFF
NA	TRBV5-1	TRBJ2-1	CASSLAVVAGGYNEQFF
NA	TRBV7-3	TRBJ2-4	CASILGGGPKNIQYF
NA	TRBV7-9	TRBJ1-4	CASSQLDRDNEKLFF
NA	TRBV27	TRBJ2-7	CASSNSWEQYF
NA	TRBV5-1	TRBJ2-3	CASSLRLAGGVTDTQYF
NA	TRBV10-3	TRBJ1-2	CAISESKGVAYGYTF
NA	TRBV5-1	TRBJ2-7	CASSFFVASGPYEQYF
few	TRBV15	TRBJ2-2	CATSRPGQGGAGELFF
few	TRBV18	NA	CASSRGAGQRTYEQYF
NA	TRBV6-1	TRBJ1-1	CASSVHMMNTEAFF
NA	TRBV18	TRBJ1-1	CASSPRGQGNTEAFF
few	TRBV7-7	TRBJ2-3	CASSLAPTSTDTQYF
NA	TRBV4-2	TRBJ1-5	CASSQDGTAPQHF
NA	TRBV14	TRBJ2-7	CASSRRTIYEQYF
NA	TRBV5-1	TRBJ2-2	CASSRGANTGELFF
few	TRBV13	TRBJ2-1	CATRPRDFYNEQFF
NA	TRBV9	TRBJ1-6	CASSLGGVRYSPLHF
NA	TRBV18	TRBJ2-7	CASSPKNAVLSYEQYF
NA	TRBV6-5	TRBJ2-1	CASSRQGIGNEQFF
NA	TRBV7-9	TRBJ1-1	CASSLMGHENTEAFF
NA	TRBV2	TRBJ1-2	CASSGDSNYGYTF
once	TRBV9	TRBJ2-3	CASSVGISGRSDTQYF
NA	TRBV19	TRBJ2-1	CASSIGGGNEQFF
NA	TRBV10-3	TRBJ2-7	CAISGGVSSNYKQYF
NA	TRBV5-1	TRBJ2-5	CASLGGNQETQYF
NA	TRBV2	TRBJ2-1	CASSYVDEQFF
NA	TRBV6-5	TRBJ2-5	CASSGGARETQYF
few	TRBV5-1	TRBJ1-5	CASSPTGNSNQPQHF
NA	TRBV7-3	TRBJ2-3	CASSPSTSTDTQYF
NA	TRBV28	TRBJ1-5	CASSFEGDQPQHF
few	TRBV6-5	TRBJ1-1	CASDLPGNTEAFF
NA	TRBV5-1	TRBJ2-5	CASSLAPSGSQETQYF
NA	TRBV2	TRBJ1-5	CASTGDGIGYSNQPQHF
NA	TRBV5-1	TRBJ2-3	CASSLAGVSSTDTQYF
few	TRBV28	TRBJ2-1	CASSLPPKNSGNYNEQFF
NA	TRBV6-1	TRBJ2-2	CASTLAGPNTGELFF
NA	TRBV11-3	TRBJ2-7	CASSLAAQGMYEQYF
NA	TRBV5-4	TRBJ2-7	CASSPMLAGGVEQYF
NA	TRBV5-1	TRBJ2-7	CASSFDEGVEQYF
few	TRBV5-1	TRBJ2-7	CASSFGTDPYEQYF
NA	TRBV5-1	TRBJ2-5	CASSLRQAGETQYF
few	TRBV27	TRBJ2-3	CASSPTEPSTDTQYF
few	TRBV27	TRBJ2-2	CASSFFRAGEPGELFF
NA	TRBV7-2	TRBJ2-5	CASSLTSGQETQYF
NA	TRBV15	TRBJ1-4	CATSRDARGTANEKLFF
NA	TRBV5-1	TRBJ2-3	CASSWGRGRAGDTQYF
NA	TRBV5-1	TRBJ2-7	CASSFTGGYSYEQYF
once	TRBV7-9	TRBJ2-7	CASSPPSSYEQYF
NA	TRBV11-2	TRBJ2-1	CASSLDLGNEQFF
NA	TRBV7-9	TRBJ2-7	CASSTSRTPSYEQYF